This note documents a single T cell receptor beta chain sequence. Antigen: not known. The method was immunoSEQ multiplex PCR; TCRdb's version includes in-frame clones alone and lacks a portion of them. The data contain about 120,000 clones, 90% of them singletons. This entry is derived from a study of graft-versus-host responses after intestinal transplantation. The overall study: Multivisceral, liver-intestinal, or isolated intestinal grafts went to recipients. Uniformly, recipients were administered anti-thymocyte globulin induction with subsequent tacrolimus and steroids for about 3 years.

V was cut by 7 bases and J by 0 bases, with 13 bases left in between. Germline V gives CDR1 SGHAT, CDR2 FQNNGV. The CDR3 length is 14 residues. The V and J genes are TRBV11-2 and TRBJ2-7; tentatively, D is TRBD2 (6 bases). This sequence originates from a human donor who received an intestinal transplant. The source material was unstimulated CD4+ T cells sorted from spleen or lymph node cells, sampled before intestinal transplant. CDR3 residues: CASTRGAISYEQYF. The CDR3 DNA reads TGTGCCAGCACCCGCGGGGCTATCTCCTACGAGCAGTACTTC.